This T cell receptor (beta chain) was obtained from a study of OX40 agonist ivuxolimab in advanced cancers. Turning to the study itself: The patients received agonistic anti-OX40 (CD134) antibody ivuxolimab. Dose-escalation subjects each had hepatocellular carcinoma, melanoma, renal cell or head and neck cancer.

CDR3 size: 14 residues. Germline CDR1 reads MNHEY; CDR2 reads SMNVEV (reference sequence). Trimming removed 3 bases at V and 1 base at J, with 7 bases between. The table came from immunoSEQ multiplex PCR; TCRdb's copy has only in-frame clones and leaves some out. This sample carries some 63,000 clones, approximately 94% of them seen once, and the ten largest clones take less than 20%. This sequence joins TRBV27 and TRBJ2-1; D is uncertain. The sample consisted of CD4+ or CD8+ T cells sorted from blood, taken in a trial of the OX40 agonist ivuxolimab. The receptor's source is an adult with an advanced solid tumor such as melanoma, head and neck, liver or kidney cancer. DNA of the CDR3: TGTGCCAGCAGTTTTACAAATTCCTACAATGAGCAGTTCTTC. Protein product: CASSFTNSYNEQFF.